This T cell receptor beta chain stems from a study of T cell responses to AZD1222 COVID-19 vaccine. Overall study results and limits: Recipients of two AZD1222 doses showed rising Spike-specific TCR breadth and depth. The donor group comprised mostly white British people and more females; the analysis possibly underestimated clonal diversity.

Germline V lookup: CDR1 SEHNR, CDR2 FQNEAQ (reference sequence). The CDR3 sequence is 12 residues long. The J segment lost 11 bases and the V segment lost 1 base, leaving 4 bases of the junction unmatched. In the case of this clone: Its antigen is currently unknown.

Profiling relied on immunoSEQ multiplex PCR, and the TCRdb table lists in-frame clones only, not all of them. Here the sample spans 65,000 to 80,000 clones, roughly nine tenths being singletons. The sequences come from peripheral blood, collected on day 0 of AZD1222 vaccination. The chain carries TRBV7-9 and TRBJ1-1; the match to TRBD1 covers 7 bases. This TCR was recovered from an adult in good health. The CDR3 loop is CASSLGDRTAFF. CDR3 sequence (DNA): TGTGCCAGCAGCTTAGGGGACAGAACGGCTTTCTTT.